Listed below are T cell receptor beta chains from one sample, sequenced in a study of CD8+ T cells in alopecia areata. Assay used: immunoSEQ multiplex PCR; TCRdb lists only in-frame clones, some missing. The data contain a few hundred thousand clones, 65% to 70% of them singletons. This specimen was CD4+ T cells sorted from blood, taken at week 0. These receptors originate from a human donor with alopecia areata. Each CDR3 is given with its conserved first and last residue. D genes are given only for firm matches. The size entry is marked missing in some rows and otherwise reads once, few, many or a size class.

>TRBJ2-5|NA|TRBV2|TRBD2
TGTGCCAGCAGTGCCACTAGCGGGAGAAGGTGGGAGACCCAGTACTTC
CASSATSGRRWETQYF
>TRBJ2-3|NA|TRBV9|TRBD1
TGTGCCAGCAGCGTAGGCTGGTACCGGACAGGGGTCACAGATACGCAGTATTTT
CASSVGWYRTGVTDTQYF
>TRBJ1-5|NA|TRBV7-9|TRBD1
TGTGCCAGCAGCTTCGAATCCTTAGCAGGGGGCAGTCAGCCCCAGCATTTT
CASSFESLAGGSQPQHF
>TRBJ1-6|NA|TRBV9|NA
TGTGCCAGCAGCGTAGGGCAGGGGAATTCACCCCTCCACTTT
CASSVGQGNSPLHF
>TRBJ2-4|NA|TRBV10-3|NA
TGTGCCATCAGTGGAAAAGGGGGCGGGGTGGACATTCAGTACTTC
CAISGKGGGVDIQYF
>TRBJ2-1|many|TRBV6-5|TRBD2
TGTGCCAGCAGGCCGGGACTAGCAATCAATGAGCAGTTCTTC
CASRPGLAINEQFF
>TRBJ1-1|NA|TRBV15|NA
TGTGCCACCAGCAGGGACAGCGATTGGAACACTGAAGCTTTCTTT
CATSRDSDWNTEAFF
>TRBJ2-6|NA|TRBV29-1|NA
TGCAGCGTTGACGTCGGGGCCAGCTCTGGGGCCAACGTCCTGACTTTC
CSVDVGASSGANVLTF
>TRBJ1-5|few|TRBV2|TRBD1
TGTGCCAGCAGCCCCGGGACAGGGGAATGGGGCAATCAGCCCCAGCATTTT
CASSPGTGEWGNQPQHF
>TRBJ1-2|few|TRBV4-1|NA
TGCGCCAGCAGCCGTGGACCGGCGACTGCCTATGGCTACACCTTC
CASSRGPATAYGYTF
>TRBJ2-7|NA|TRBV6-5|TRBD1
TGTGCCAGCAGTGAGACAGGGGACGAGCAGTACTTC
CASSETGDEQYF
>TRBJ1-4|NA|TRBV9|TRBD1
TGTGCCAGCAGTGGGGACAGGGCCGATGAAAAACTGTTTTTT
CASSGDRADEKLFF
>TRBJ1-1|NA|TRBV27|NA
TGTGCCAGCAGTTTATTCGGTAACACTGAAGCTTTCTTT
CASSLFGNTEAFF
>TRBJ1-1|NA|TRBV29-1|TRBD1
TGCAGCGTTGTGGGACAGGCGAACACTGAAGCTTTCTTT
CSVVGQANTEAFF
>TRBJ2-1|NA|TRBV5-1|NA
TGCGCCAGCAGCTTGCTCGTACAGGGTCCGGCTGAGCAGTTCTTC
CASSLLVQGPAEQFF
>TRBJ2-7|NA|TRBV5-1|NA
TGCGCCAGCAGCTCCGGTGGAGGGTCGGGGGACGAGCAGTACTTC
CASSSGGGSGDEQYF
>TRBJ1-6|few|TRBV6-5|NA
TGTGCCAGCAGTCAGGGGAATTCACCCCTCCACTTT
CASSQGNSPLHF
>TRBJ1-2|NA|TRBV7-9|NA
TGTGCCAGCAGCCGGGTTGGCTATGGCTACACCTTC
CASSRVGYGYTF
>TRBJ2-7|NA|TRBV18|TRBD1
TGTGCCAGCTCACCGTCAGTAGGACAGGGGGACTTCGAGCAGTACTTC
CASSPSVGQGDFEQYF
>TRBJ1-6|once|TRBV7-9|NA
TGTGCCAGCAGCTTCCAAGGTTCACCCCTCCACTTT
CASSFQGSPLHF
>TRBJ1-2|NA|TRBV7-9|NA
TGTGCCAGCAGCTTAACCTATGGCTACACCTTC
CASSLTYGYTF
>TRBJ1-5|NA|TRBV23-1|NA
TGCGCCAGCAGTCAATCGAGTGGGTCCGACAGGATGGATCAGCCCCAGCATTTT
CASSQSSGSDRMDQPQHF
>TRBJ2-5|NA|TRBV6-6|NA
TGTGCCAGCAGTTACTCGATGGGATCAGAGACCCAGTACTTC
CASSYSMGSETQYF
>TRBJ2-3|once|TRBV7-3|NA
TGTGCCAGCAGCCCTGGGTCAAGGGGCGATACGCAGTATTTT
CASSPGSRGDTQYF
>TRBJ2-2|NA|TRBV7-9|TRBD1
TGTGCCAGCATCAAGGGACAGGGGGCGACCGGGGAGCTGTTTTTT
CASIKGQGATGELFF
>TRBJ1-5|NA|TRBV19|NA
TGTGCCAGTACTACAGGGTATCAGCCCCAGCATTTT
CASTTGYQPQHF
>TRBJ1-2|NA|TRBV30|NA
TGTGCCTGGAGTACGAACTGGTATGGCTACACCTTC
CAWSTNWYGYTF
>TRBJ2-7|few|TRBV30|NA
TGTGCCTGGAGTGTTGGCAGGAACTCCTACGAGCAGTACTTC
CAWSVGRNSYEQYF
>TRBJ2-4|NA|TRBV7-8|NA
TGTGCCAGCAGCCTCGCGGGCGGGGTGTTAAACATTCAGTACTTC
CASSLAGGVLNIQYF
>TRBJ2-5|NA|TRBV29-1|TRBD2
TGCAGCGTTGAGACTAGCGGGGCCCAAGAGACCCAGTACTTC
CSVETSGAQETQYF
>TRBJ2-5|NA|TRBV27|NA
TGTGCCAGCAGGCGCCAGGCCACGAGGGAGACCCAGTACTTC
CASRRQATRETQYF
>TRBJ2-1|NA|TRBV25-1|TRBD1
TGTGCCAGCAGCGCCCCCCTTTTCCGGGACAGGGGAACGAATGAGCAGTTCTTC
CASSAPLFRDRGTNEQFF
>TRBJ2-2|NA|TRBV5-6|NA
TGTGCCAGCAGCTTTGGCGGGCCGAACACCGGGGAGCTGTTTTTT
CASSFGGPNTGELFF
>TRBJ2-5|few|TRBV19|TRBD1
TGTGCCAGTAGCATCAACAGGGGAGAGACCCAGTACTTC
CASSINRGETQYF
>TRBJ1-3|few|TRBV7-9|TRBD1
TGTGCCAGCAGAAACAGGGGGGCCTCTGGAAACACCATATATTTT
CASRNRGASGNTIYF
>TRBJ1-1|NA|TRBV5-1|NA
TGCGCCAGCAGCTTCGACGGACGGAATATGAACACTGAAGCTTTCTTT
CASSFDGRNMNTEAFF
>TRBJ2-2|NA|TRBV6-5|NA
TGTGCCAGCAGTTACTCACCATACACCGGGGAGCTGTTTTTT
CASSYSPYTGELFF
>TRBJ2-5|NA|TRBV5-1|NA
TGCGCCAGCAGCTTGGAGAGTCAGGAGGGGACCCAGTACTTC
CASSLESQEGTQYF
>TRBJ2-1|few|TRBV30|TRBD2
TGTGCCTGGAGTGACGGGACTAGCGGCTACAATGAGCAGTTCTTC
CAWSDGTSGYNEQFF
>TRBJ2-2|NA|TRBV29-1|NA
TGCAGCGTGTCGACACGGGTAGGGTCCGGGGAGCTGTTTTTT
CSVSTRVGSGELFF
>TRBJ2-7|few|TRBV7-2|TRBD2
TGTGCCAGCAGCTTGAGGCGGGGGAGCGAGCAGTACTTC
CASSLRRGSEQYF
>TRBJ1-3|NA|TRBV29-1|TRBD1
TGCAGCGTTGAACGGGACAGCCACTCTGGAAACACCATATATTTT
CSVERDSHSGNTIYF
>TRBJ2-1|NA|TRBV7-3|NA
TGTGCCAGCAGCCACGGGGGAAATGAGCAGTTCTTC
CASSHGGNEQFF